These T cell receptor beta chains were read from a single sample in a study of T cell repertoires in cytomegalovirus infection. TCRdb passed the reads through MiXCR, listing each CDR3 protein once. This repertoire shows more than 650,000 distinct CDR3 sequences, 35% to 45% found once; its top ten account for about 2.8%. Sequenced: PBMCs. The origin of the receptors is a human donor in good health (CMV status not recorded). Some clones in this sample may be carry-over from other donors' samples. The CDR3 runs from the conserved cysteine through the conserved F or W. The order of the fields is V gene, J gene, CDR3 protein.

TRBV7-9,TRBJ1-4,CASSHGQGTNEKLFF
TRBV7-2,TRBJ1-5,CASSLVGSTNQPQHF
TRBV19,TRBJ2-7,CASRDRGFGEQYF
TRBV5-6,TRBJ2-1,CASSSLGQGNNEQFF
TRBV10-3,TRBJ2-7,CAIRQGNEQYF
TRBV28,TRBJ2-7,CASSPSGPGNTYEQYF
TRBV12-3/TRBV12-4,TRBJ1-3,CASSSDLGNTIYF
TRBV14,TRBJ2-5,CASSPWDGQETQYF
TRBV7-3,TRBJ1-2,CASSPTGSDYGYTF
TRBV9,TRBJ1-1,CASSVSPNTEAFF